This T cell receptor (beta chain) was recorded in a study of blood T cell repertoires in COVID-19. Here immunoSEQ multiplex PCR was the method, and the copy in TCRdb shows in-frame clones only, minus some. This sample has 60,000 to 75,000 clones; around 66% occur once, and the top ten carry 51%. Germline V lookup: CDR1 LNHDA, CDR2 SQIVND (reference sequence). V lost 4 bases and J lost 5, with 18 bases in between. The CDR3 has 15 amino acids. V and J are TRBV19 and TRBJ2-7, with a possible D match to TRBD2 (6 bases). Sequencing used PBMCs or T cells enriched from blood (not recorded which). The TCR was taken from a woman aged 60-70 years who had been exposed to COVID-19. The CDR3: CASSTKAGLRNEQYF. DNA for the CDR3: TGTGCCAGTAGTACGAAAGCGGGCCTGAGGAACGAGCAGTACTTC. Looking up the rest from reference TRBV19 and TRBJ2-7 gives the full variable domain: DGGITQSPKYLFRKEGQNVTLSCEQNLNHDAMYWYRQDPGQGLRLIYYSQIVNDFQKGDIAEGYSVSREKKESFPLTVTSAQKNPTAFYLCASSTKAGLRNEQYFGPGTRLTVT.